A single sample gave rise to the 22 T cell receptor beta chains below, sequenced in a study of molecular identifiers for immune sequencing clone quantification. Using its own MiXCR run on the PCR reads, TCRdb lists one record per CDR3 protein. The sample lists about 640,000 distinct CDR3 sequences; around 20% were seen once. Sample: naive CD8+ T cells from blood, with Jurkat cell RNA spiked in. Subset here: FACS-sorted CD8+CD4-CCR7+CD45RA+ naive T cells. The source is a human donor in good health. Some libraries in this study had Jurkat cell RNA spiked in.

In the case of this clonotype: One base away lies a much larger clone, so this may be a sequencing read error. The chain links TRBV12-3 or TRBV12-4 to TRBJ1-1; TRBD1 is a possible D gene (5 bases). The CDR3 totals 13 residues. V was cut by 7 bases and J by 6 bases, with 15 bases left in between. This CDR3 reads CASTSRGIPEAFF. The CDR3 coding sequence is TGTGCCAGCACGTCAAGGGGCATCCCTGAAGCTTTCTTT.

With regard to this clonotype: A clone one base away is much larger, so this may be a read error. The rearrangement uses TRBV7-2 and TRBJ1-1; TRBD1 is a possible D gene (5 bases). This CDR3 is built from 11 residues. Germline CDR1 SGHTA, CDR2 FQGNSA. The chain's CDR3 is CVSREYTEAFF. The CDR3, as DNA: TGTGTCAGCAGGGAGTACACTGAAGCTTTCTTT. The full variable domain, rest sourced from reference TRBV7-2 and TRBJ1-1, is GAGVSQSPSNKVTEKGKDVELRCDPISGHTALYWYRQSLGQGLEFLIYFQGNSAPDKSGLPSDRFSAERTGGSVSTLTIQRTQQEDSAVYLCVSREYTEAFFGQGTRLTVV.

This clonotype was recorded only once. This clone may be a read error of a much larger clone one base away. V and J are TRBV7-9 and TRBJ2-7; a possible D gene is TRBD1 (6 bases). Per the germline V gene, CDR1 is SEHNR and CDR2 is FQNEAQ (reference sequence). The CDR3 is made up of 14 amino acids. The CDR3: CASNPGQSPYEQHF. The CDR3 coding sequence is TGTGCCAGCAACCCCGGACAGAGTCCCTACGAGCAGCACTTC. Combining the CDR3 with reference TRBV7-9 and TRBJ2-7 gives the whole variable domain DTGVSQNPRHKITKRGQNVTFRCDPISEHNRLYWYRQTLGQGPEFLTYFQNEAQLEKSRLLSDRFSAERPKGSFSTLEIQRTEQGDSAMYLCASNPGQSPYEQHFGPGTRLTVT.

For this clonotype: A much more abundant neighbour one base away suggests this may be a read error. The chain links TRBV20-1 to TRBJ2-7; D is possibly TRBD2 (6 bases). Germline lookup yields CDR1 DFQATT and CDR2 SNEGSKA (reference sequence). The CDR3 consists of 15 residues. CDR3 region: CSARDRWRGSYEQCF. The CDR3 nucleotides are TGCAGTGCTAGAGATCGGTGGCGGGGAAGCTACGAGCAGTGCTTC.

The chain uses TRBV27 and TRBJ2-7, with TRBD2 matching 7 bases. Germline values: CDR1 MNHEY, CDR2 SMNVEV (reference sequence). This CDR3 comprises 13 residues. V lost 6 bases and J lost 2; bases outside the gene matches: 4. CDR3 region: CASRLAQTYEQYF. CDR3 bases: TGTGCCAGCAGACTAGCGCAGACCTACGAGCAGTACTTC.

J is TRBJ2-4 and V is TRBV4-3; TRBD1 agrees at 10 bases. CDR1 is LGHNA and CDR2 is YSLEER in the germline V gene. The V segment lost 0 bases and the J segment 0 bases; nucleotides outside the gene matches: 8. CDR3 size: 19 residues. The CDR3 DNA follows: TGCGCCAGCAGCCAAGAGCTGGGGACAGGGGTGGGAGCCAAAAACATTCAGTACTTC. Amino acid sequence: CASSQELGTGVGAKNIQYF.

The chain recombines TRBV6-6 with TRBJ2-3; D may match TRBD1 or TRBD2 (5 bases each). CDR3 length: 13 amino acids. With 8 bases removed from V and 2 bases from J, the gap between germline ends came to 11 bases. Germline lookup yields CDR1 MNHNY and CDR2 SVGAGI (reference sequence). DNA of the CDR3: TGTGCCAGCGAGGGACGGCTCACAGATACGCAGTATTTT. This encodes CASEGRLTDTQYF.

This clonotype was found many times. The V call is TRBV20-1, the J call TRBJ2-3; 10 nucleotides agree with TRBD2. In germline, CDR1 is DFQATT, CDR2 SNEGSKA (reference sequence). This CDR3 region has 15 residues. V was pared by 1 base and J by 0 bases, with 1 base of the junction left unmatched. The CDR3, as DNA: TGCAGTGCTAGAGTTAGCGGGGGGAGCACAGATACGCAGTATTTT. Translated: CSARVSGGSTDTQYF.

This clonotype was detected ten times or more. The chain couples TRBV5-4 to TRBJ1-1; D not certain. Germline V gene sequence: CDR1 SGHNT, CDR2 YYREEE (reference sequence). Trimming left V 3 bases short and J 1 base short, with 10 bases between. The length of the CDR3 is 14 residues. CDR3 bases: TGTGCCAGCAGCTCCGGGAAAGGGAACACTGAAGCTTTCTTT. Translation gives CASSSGKGNTEAFF.

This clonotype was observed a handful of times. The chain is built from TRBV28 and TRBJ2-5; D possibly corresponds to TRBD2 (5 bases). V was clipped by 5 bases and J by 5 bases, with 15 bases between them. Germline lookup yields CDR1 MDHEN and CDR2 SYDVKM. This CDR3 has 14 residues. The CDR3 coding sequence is TGTGCCAGCAGTCCAAACGACTATTGGGAGACCCAGTACTTC. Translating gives CASSPNDYWETQYF.

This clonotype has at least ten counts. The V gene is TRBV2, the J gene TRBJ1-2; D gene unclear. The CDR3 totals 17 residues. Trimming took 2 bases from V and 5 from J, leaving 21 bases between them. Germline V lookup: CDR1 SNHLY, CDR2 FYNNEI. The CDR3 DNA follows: TGTGCCAGCAGTGAAACTGGAGTTGGCAGATTAACTTATGGCTACACCTTC. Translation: CASSETGVGRLTYGYTF.

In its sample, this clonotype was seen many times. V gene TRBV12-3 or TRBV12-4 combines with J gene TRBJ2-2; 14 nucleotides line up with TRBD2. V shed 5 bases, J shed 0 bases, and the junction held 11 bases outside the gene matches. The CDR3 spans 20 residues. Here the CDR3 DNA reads TGTGCCAGCAGTCCTAACCGACTAGCGGGGGGGCCCGCGAACACCGGGGAGCTGTTTTTT. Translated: CASSPNRLAGGPANTGELFF.

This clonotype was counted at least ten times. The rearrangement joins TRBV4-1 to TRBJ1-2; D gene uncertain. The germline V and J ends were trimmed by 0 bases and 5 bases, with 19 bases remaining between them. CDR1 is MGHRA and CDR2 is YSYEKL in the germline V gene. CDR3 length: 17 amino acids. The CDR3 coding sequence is TGCGCCAGCAGCCAAGATGCCCCCGTCGGGTCGTCATATGGCTACACCTTC. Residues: CASSQDAPVGSSYGYTF.

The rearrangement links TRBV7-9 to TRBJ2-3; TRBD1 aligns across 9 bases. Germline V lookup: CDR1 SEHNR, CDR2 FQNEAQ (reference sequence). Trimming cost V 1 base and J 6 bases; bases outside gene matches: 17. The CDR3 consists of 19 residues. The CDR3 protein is CASSLVAGTGTGLIDTQYF. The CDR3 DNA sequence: TGTGCCAGCAGCTTAGTTGCGGGGACCGGGACAGGGTTAATTGATACGCAGTATTTT. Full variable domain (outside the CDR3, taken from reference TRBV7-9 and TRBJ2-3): DTGVSQNPRHKITKRGQNVTFRCDPISEHNRLYWYRQTLGQGPEFLTYFQNEAQLEKSRLLSDRFSAERPKGSFSTLEIQRTEQGDSAMYLCASSLVAGTGTGLIDTQYFGPGTRLTVL.

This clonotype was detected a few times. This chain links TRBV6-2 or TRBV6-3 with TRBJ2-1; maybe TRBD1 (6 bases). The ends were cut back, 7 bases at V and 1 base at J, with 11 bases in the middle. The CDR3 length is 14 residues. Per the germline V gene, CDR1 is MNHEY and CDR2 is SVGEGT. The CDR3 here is CASTLQGSYNEQFF. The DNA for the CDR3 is TGTGCCAGCACCCTACAGGGTTCCTACAATGAGCAGTTCTTC.

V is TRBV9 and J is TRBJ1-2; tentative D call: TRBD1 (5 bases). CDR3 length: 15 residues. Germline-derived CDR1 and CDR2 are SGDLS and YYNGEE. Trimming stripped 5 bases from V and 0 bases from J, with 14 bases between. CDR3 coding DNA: TGTGCCAGCAGTTCGGGACCGACTACTAACTATGGCTACACCTTC. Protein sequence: CASSSGPTTNYGYTF.

The CDR3 DNA reads TGTGCCAGCAGTTTGGCTAGCGGCGCCTCCAATGAGCAGTTCTTC. Protein product: CASSLASGASNEQFF. V is TRBV12-3 or TRBV12-4 and J is TRBJ2-1, with TRBD2 matching over 7 bases. The CDR3 is 15 amino acids. V shed 3 bases, J shed 6 bases, and the junction held 8 bases outside the gene matches.

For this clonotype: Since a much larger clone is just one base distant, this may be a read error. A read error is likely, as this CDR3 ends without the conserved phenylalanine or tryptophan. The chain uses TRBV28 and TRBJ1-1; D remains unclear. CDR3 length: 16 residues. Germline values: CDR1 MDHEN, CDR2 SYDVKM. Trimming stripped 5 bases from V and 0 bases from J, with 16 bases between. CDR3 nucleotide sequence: TGTGCCAGCAGTCAACTCCAACGGGCGGTGAACACTGAAGCTTTCTCT. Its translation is CASSQLQRAVNTEAFS.

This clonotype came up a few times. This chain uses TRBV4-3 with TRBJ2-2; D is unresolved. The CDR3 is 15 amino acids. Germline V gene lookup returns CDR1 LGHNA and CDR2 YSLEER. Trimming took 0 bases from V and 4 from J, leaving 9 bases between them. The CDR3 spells CASSQDYFGTGELFF. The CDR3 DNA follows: TGCGCCAGCAGCCAAGATTATTTTGGCACCGGGGAGCTGTTTTTT.

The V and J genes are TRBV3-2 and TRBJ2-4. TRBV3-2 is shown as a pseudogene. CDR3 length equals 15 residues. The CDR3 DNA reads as TGTGCCAGCAGCCAAGTTGGGAAAGCCAAAAACATTCAGTACTTC. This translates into CASSQVGKAKNIQYF.

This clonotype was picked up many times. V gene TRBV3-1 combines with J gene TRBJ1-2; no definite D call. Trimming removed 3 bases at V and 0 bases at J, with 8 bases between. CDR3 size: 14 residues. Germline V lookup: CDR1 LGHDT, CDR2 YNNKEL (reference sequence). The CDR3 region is CASSQDSPNYGYTF. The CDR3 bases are TGTGCCAGCAGCCAGGACTCACCTAACTATGGCTACACCTTC.

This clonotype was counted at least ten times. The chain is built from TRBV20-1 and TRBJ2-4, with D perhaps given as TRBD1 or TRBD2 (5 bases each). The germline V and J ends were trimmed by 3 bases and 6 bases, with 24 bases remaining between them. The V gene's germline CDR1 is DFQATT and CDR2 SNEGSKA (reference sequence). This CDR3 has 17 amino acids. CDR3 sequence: CSASQSGTQVMGNIQYF. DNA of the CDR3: TGCAGTGCTAGCCAGTCCGGGACCCAGGTCATGGGAAACATTCAGTACTTC.